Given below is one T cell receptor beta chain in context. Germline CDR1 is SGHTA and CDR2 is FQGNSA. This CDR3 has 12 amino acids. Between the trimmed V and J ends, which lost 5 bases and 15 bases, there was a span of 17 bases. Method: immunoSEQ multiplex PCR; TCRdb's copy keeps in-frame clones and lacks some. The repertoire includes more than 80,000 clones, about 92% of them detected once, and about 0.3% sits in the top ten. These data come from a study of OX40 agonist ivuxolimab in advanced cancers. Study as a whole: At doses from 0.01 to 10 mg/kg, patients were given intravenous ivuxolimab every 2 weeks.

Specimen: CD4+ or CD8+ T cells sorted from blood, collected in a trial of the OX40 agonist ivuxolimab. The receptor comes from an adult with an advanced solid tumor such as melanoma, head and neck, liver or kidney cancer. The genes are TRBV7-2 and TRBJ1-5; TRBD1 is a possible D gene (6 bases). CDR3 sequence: CASSRLGQIWHF. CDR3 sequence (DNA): TGTGCCAGCAGCAGGCTCGGACAGATCTGGCATTTT.